The TCR beta chain under discussion was sequenced for a study of T-cell reconstitution after alpha-beta-depleted transplantation in children. Preparation of the TCRbeta library was carried out with unique molecular identifiers. TCRdb independently ran MiXCR on the PCR reads; one entry per CDR3 protein. The sample yields about 610,000 distinct CDR3 sequences, more than 9% seen once. The V end lost 1 base, the J end lost 4 bases, and 10 bases lay between the germline ends. Germline values: CDR1 SGHNT, CDR2 YENEEA. The CDR3 has 15 residues. The genes are TRBV11-3 and TRBJ2-2; maybe TRBD1 (6 bases). The input for sequencing was PBMCs from the stem cell graft donor, taken from the stem cell graft. This clonotype was sampled from a human donor who donated a stem cell graft to a child with acute myeloid leukemia. The CDR3 is CASSLGSGVTGELFF. DNA of the CDR3: TGTGCCAGCAGCTTAGGATCAGGGGTCACCGGGGAGCTGTTTTTT.